A single count supports the clone carrying this T cell receptor beta chain. Method: immunoSEQ multiplex PCR; TCRdb's copy keeps in-frame clones and lacks some. The sample carries tens of thousands of clones, 88% recorded once. These data originate in a study of control samples from healthy donors and cancer patients. The sample taken for sequencing was blood. The receptor's source is a woman in her 70s in good health.

The CDR3 nucleotides read TGTGCCAGCAGCTTCCAGACGACCCCGGGCACTGAAGCTTTCTTT. Its protein product is CASSFQTTPGTEAFF. V and J are TRBV7-3 and TRBJ1-1; D is unclear. The V gene lost 3 bases and the J gene lost 4 bases, with 15 bases spanning the gap. The CDR3 is made up of 15 amino acids. Germline CDR1 and CDR2: SGHTA and FQGTGA.